A single sample gave rise to the 32 T cell receptor beta chains below, sequenced in a study of cytomegalovirus exposure and HLA in healthy donors. The PCR made use of 60 Vbeta and 13 Jbeta primers. Measured with immunoSEQ multiplex PCR; TCRdb has only the in-frame clones, and not every one. The data show about 140,000 clones, approximately 78% seen once. Material for sequencing was PBMCs. The receptors come from a man younger than 30 in good health and CMV-seropositive.

This chain connects TRBV4-1 to TRBJ1-3; D remains ambiguous. Trimming cost V 0 bases and J 0 bases, with 12 bases left between them. CDR3 length equals 17 residues. CDR1 and CDR2 from the germline V gene are MGHRA and YSYEKL. CDR3 coding DNA: TGCGCCAGCAGCCAAGATTGGGCAGTAACCTCTGGAAACACCATATATTTT. Translating it yields CASSQDWAVTSGNTIYF.

The V and J genes are TRBV30 and TRBJ1-3; TRBD1 aligns across 7 bases. Trimming took 5 bases from V and 1 from J; bases not matched to a gene: 14. The CDR3 contains 17 residues. Germline assignment: CDR1 GTSNPN and CDR2 SVGIG (reference sequence). The CDR3 protein is CAWETGNGLLSGNTIYF. The CDR3 coding sequence is TGTGCCTGGGAGACAGGGAATGGCCTCCTATCTGGAAACACCATATATTTT.

The V gene is TRBV29-1, the J gene TRBJ1-1; 9 bases match TRBD1. V was clipped by 3 bases and J by 1 base; unmatched bases: 3. This CDR3 is built from 14 residues. Germline assignment: CDR1 SQVTM and CDR2 ANQGSEA. CDR3 sequence: CSVELGQGNTEAFF. The CDR3 nucleotides are TGCAGCGTTGAGTTGGGACAGGGGAACACTGAAGCTTTCTTT.

V usage is TRBV9 and J usage is TRBJ1-2, with 8 nucleotides matching TRBD1. The germline CDR1 and CDR2 sequences are SGDLS and YYNGEE. Unmatched junction bases numbered 9, after V lost 4 bases and J lost 4 bases. The CDR3 totals 15 residues. CDR3 sequence reads: CASSPEDTGGYGYTF. The DNA of the CDR3 is TGTGCCAGCAGCCCAGAAGACACAGGGGGCTATGGCTACACCTTC. Complete variable domain (other parts from reference TRBV9 and TRBJ1-2): DSGVTQTPKHLITATGQRVTLRCSPRSGDLSVYWYQQSLDQGLQFLIQYYNGEERAKGNILERFSAQQFPDLHSELNLSSLELGDSALYFCASSPEDTGGYGYTFGSGTRLTVV.

V is TRBV6-5 and J is TRBJ2-1; weak D call: TRBD1 (5 bases). V was pared by 6 bases and J by 5 bases, with 8 bases between. The CDR3 spans 12 residues. In germline, CDR1 is MNHEY, CDR2 SVGAGI. CDR3: CASSETDNEQFF. The CDR3 DNA sequence: TGTGCCAGCAGCGAGACAGACAATGAGCAGTTCTTC.

The chain employs TRBV7-9 and TRBJ2-3; 10 nucleotides align to TRBD2. This CDR3 has 17 amino acids. Trimming at V came to 1 base and at J to 4 bases, leaving 8 bases not matched to a gene. Germline-derived CDR1 and CDR2 are SEHNR and FQNEAQ (reference sequence). For the CDR3, the DNA is TGTGCCAGCAGCTTAGGTCCGGCTAGCGGGAGAGCAGATACGCAGTATTTT. Translation gives CASSLGPASGRADTQYF. The entire variable domain, with the rest obtained from reference TRBV7-9 and TRBJ2-3, is as follows: DTGVSQNPRHKITKRGQNVTFRCDPISEHNRLYWYRQTLGQGPEFLTYFQNEAQLEKSRLLSDRFSAERPKGSFSTLEIQRTEQGDSAMYLCASSLGPASGRADTQYFGPGTRLTVL.

V usage is TRBV7-3 and J usage is TRBJ1-1; D is unresolved. The V gene's germline CDR1 is SGHTA and CDR2 FQGTGA. This CDR3 has 14 residues. The V end lost 5 bases, the J end lost 1 base, and 11 bases lay between the germline ends. The CDR3 loop is CASSPSPGNTEAFF. In nucleotides, the CDR3 is TGTGCCAGCAGCCCCAGCCCAGGGAACACTGAAGCTTTCTTT.

The chain uses TRBV5-1 and TRBJ2-7; 12 bases align to TRBD1. Germline-derived CDR1 and CDR2 are SGHRS and YFSETQ. Losses at the gene ends were 4 bases for V and 1 base for J; bases not matched to a gene: 9. The CDR3 is 17 amino acids. The CDR3 spells CASSPGQGALKSYEQYF. The DNA of the CDR3 is TGCGCCAGCAGCCCGGGACAGGGGGCTCTCAAGTCCTACGAGCAGTACTTC.

This clone was counted only a few times. The chain carries TRBV11-2 and TRBJ2-5, with D tentatively TRBD2 (5 bases). V lost 1 base and J 3 bases, leaving 12 bases between the germline ends. The V gene's germline CDR1 is SGHAT and CDR2 FQNNGV. There are 15 residues in the CDR3. The CDR3 reads CASSLGASREETQYF. The CDR3 DNA reads as TGTGCCAGCAGCTTAGGGGCCTCGAGGGAAGAGACCCAGTACTTC.

CDR3 residues: CASSQISGLGGNEQFF. The CDR3 region has the DNA TGCGCCAGCAGCCAAATCAGCGGACTAGGGGGGAATGAGCAGTTCTTC. The chain uses TRBV4-1 and TRBJ2-1; a possible D gene is TRBD2 (7 bases). Germline V gene sequence: CDR1 MGHRA, CDR2 YSYEKL. Trimming cost V 2 bases and J 7 bases, with 18 bases left between them. The CDR3 consists of 16 residues.

The chain links TRBV28 to TRBJ2-7; D may be TRBD2 (5 bases). The V gene lost 6 bases and the J gene lost 5 bases, with 17 bases spanning the gap. Germline CDR1 MDHEN, CDR2 SYDVKM. The CDR3 length is 14 residues. The CDR3 loop is CASSPTFAGNEQYF. CDR3 nucleotide sequence: TGTGCCAGCAGCCCGACATTCGCCGGGAACGAGCAGTACTTC.

V gene TRBV7-9 combines with J gene TRBJ1-5; 9 positions agree with TRBD1. The J segment lost 3 bases and the V segment lost 4 bases, leaving 4 bases of the junction unmatched. The CDR3 extends over 15 amino acids. CDR1 SEHNR and CDR2 FQNEAQ come from the germline V gene (reference sequence). The CDR3 sequence: CASSSWTGVNQPQHF. The DNA for the CDR3 is TGTGCCAGCAGCTCCTGGACAGGGGTCAATCAGCCCCAGCATTTT.

The CDR3: CASSPGTGPYEQYF. Here the CDR3 DNA reads TGTGCCAGCAGTCCCGGGACAGGGCCCTACGAGCAGTACTTC. The V and J genes are TRBV27 and TRBJ2-5; 9 bases match TRBD1. The J call is uncertain, as TRBJ2-7 better fits the DNA end. CDR3 length: 14 residues. Per the germline V gene, CDR1 is MNHEY and CDR2 is SMNVEV (reference sequence).

This sequence joins TRBV9 and TRBJ2-3, with TRBD2 matching over 9 bases. CDR1 SGDLS and CDR2 YYNGEE come from the germline V gene. The CDR3 length is 17 residues. Unmatched junction bases numbered 9, after V lost 3 bases and J lost 1 base. For the CDR3, the DNA is TGTGCCAGCAGCGGGCTAGCGGGACGGGCGGGCACAGATACGCAGTATTTT. Translation gives CASSGLAGRAGTDTQYF. Looking up the rest from reference TRBV9 and TRBJ2-3 gives the full variable domain: DSGVTQTPKHLITATGQRVTLRCSPRSGDLSVYWYQQSLDQGLQFLIQYYNGEERAKGNILERFSAQQFPDLHSELNLSSLELGDSALYFCASSGLAGRAGTDTQYFGPGTRLTVL.

The chain couples TRBV5-6 to TRBJ1-2; no definite D call. The CDR3 length is 14 residues. Germline V gene sequence: CDR1 SGHDT, CDR2 YYEEEE. V was cut by 4 bases and J by 6 bases, with 16 bases left in between. CDR3 region: CASSPGREGHGYTF. The DNA for the CDR3 is TGTGCCAGCAGCCCTGGACGGGAGGGCCATGGCTACACCTTC.

The genes are TRBV7-9 and TRBJ2-2, with 13 bases identical to TRBD2. Germline CDR1 and CDR2: SEHNR and FQNEAQ (reference sequence). The V gene end was trimmed by 5 bases and the J gene end by 3 bases; junction bases not matched to a gene: 6. This CDR3 has 17 amino acids. The DNA for the CDR3 is TGTGCCAGCAGCCCCCGACTAGCGGGAGGCGACACCGGGGAGCTGTTTTTT. This encodes CASSPRLAGGDTGELFF.

The rearrangement links TRBV10-1 to TRBJ2-5; D may be TRBD1 (6 bases). The CDR3 consists of 13 residues. Per the germline V gene, CDR1 is WNHNN and CDR2 is SYGVQD (reference sequence). V gave up 6 bases and J gave up 6 bases, with 14 bases separating them. CDR3 sequence reads: CASSPADSQTQYF. The CDR3 nucleotides read TGCGCCAGCAGCCCAGCGGACAGCCAGACCCAGTACTTC.

The chain couples TRBV11-2 to TRBJ1-1; 7 nucleotides match TRBD1. This CDR3 spans 15 amino acids. Germline CDR1 is SGHAT and CDR2 is FQNNGV. V shed 5 bases and J 1 base; nucleotides not matched to a gene: 7. This chain's CDR3 is CASSAIRGKNTEAFF. CDR3 bases: TGTGCCAGCAGCGCGATCAGGGGGAAGAACACTGAAGCTTTCTTT. The full variable domain, completed using reference TRBV11-2 and TRBJ1-1, is EAGVAQSPRYKIIEKRQSVAFWCNPISGHATLYWYQQILGQGPKLLIQFQNNGVVDDSQLPKDRFSAERLKGVDSTLKIQPAKLEDSAVYLCASSAIRGKNTEAFFGQGTRLTVV.

The chain has TRBV7-2 and TRBJ1-1, with a weak D call TRBD1 (6 bases). The CDR3 has 16 amino acids. V was clipped by 5 bases and J by 5 bases, with 21 bases between them. Germline V lookup: CDR1 SGHTA, CDR2 FQGNSA. CDR3 amino acids: CASSRVGRGARTEAFF. The CDR3 coding sequence is TGTGCCAGCAGCCGGGTGGGGAGGGGGGCGCGGACTGAAGCTTTCTTT.

The chain couples TRBV6-6 to TRBJ1-2, with D perhaps matching TRBD1 (5 bases). This CDR3 is built from 15 residues. Germline V gene lookup returns CDR1 MNHNY and CDR2 SVGAGI (reference sequence). With 6 bases removed from V and 7 bases from J, the gap between germline ends came to 21 bases. DNA for the CDR3: TGTGCCAGCAGCCATCGACTGGGACCGGGGGGTGGCTACACCTTC. It codes for CASSHRLGPGGGYTF.

This clone was seen more than once but under ten times. At the DNA level, this CDR3 is encoded by other sequences in the same sample as well. This chain uses TRBV4-1 with TRBJ1-1; 7 positions agree with TRBD1. With 3 bases clipped from V and 0 bases from J, the junction kept 1 base outside the gene matches. Germline CDR1 MGHRA, CDR2 YSYEKL. This CDR3 has 14 residues. The CDR3 loop reads CASSQGQLNTEAFF. The CDR3 DNA reads TGCGCCAGCAGCCAGGGACAGCTGAACACTGAAGCTTTCTTT.

The chain joins TRBV6-1 to TRBJ2-1; TRBD1 might be the D (6 bases). Germline V CDR1 and CDR2: MNHNS, SASEGT. The CDR3 extends over 18 amino acids. The V end was cut by 4 bases, the J end by 3 bases, with 22 bases between. CDR3 bases: TGTGCCAGCAGTGCTATGACGACCGGGACAACCTACTACAATGAGCAGTTCTTC. Its translation: CASSAMTTGTTYYNEQFF.

V is TRBV15 and J is TRBJ2-4, with 15 bases lining up with TRBD2. CDR1 LNHNV and CDR2 YYDKDF come from the germline V gene (reference sequence). V was clipped by 0 bases and J by 8 bases; unmatched bases: 5. The CDR3 length is 17 residues. CDR3 in DNA: TGTGCCACCAGCAGAGACGGGACTAGCGGGAGGAAAGACATTCAGTACTTC. Translation: CATSRDGTSGRKDIQYF.

The chain has TRBV5-4 and TRBJ2-2; D is perhaps TRBD1 (5 bases). Trimming left V 3 bases short and J 0 bases short, with 12 bases between. This CDR3 is built from 16 residues. The germline V gene has CDR1 SGHNT and CDR2 YYREEE (reference sequence). The CDR3 loop reads CASSWGGATNTGELFF. In DNA, the CDR3 is TGTGCCAGCAGCTGGGGCGGAGCAACGAACACCGGGGAGCTGTTTTTT.

This chain joins TRBV9 and TRBJ2-6; 7 bases line up with TRBD1. The CDR3 is 18 amino acids. Per germline, CDR1 SGDLS and CDR2 YYNGEE. After removal of 0 bases from V and 3 bases from J, the junction contained 9 bases not matched to a gene. CDR3: CASSVDETGILGANVLTF. The CDR3 DNA sequence: TGTGCCAGCAGCGTAGACGAGACAGGGATACTTGGGGCCAACGTCCTGACTTTC. The variable domain in full, completed from reference TRBV9 and TRBJ2-6, reads DSGVTQTPKHLITATGQRVTLRCSPRSGDLSVYWYQQSLDQGLQFLIQYYNGEERAKGNILERFSAQQFPDLHSELNLSSLELGDSALYFCASSVDETGILGANVLTFGAGSRLTVL.

V and J are TRBV4-2 and TRBJ1-1; D gene unclear. Germline CDR1 is LGHNA and CDR2 is YNFKEQ. This CDR3 contains 15 residues. Trimming left V 7 bases short and J 1 base short, with 16 bases between. The CDR3 region has the DNA TGTGCCAGCACCCCAATGCTGGCGGCGAACACTGAAGCTTTCTTT. It yields the protein CASTPMLAANTEAFF.

This clone was counted between two and nine times. This chain uses TRBV2 with TRBJ2-7, with 10 bases that match TRBD1. The junction had 8 bases not matched to a gene; V was cut back by 10 bases and J by 2 bases. The CDR3 totals 14 residues. Germline V lookup: CDR1 SNHLY, CDR2 FYNNEI. As DNA, the CDR3 is TGTGCCACCCAACCGGGACAGGGGACCTACGAGCAGTACTTC. Translation: CATQPGQGTYEQYF.

This sequence joins TRBV29-1 and TRBJ1-2; 8 nucleotides agree with TRBD1. Germline V gene lookup returns CDR1 SQVTM and CDR2 ANQGSEA. The CDR3 sequence is 12 residues long. The V and J ends lost 5 bases and 3 bases, in that order; junction bases with no gene match: 2. The CDR3 DNA reads as TGCAGCGTTCTACAGGGGGACTATGGCTACACCTTC. Encoded protein: CSVLQGDYGYTF.

V gene TRBV4-2 combines with J gene TRBJ2-3, with 11 bases that match TRBD2. V was clipped by 3 bases and J by 6 bases; unmatched bases: 8. Germline CDR1 LGHNA, CDR2 YNFKEQ. The CDR3 has 16 amino acids. Here the CDR3 DNA reads TGTGCCAGCAGCCAGGAAACTAGCGGGAGTGGGGATACGCAGTATTTT. Its protein is CASSQETSGSGDTQYF.

This clone turned up a few times. This chain joins TRBV29-1 and TRBJ1-1, with a weak D call TRBD1 (6 bases). Germline V gene sequence: CDR1 SQVTM, CDR2 ANQGSEA. This CDR3 has 13 amino acids. Trimming took off 7 bases at V and 4 bases at J, with 16 bases between the two ends. This chain's CDR3 is CSAQDSAFTEAFF. Here the CDR3 DNA reads TGCAGCGCCCAGGACAGCGCTTTCACTGAAGCTTTCTTT.

The chain employs TRBV4-1 and TRBJ2-7; 9 bases line up with TRBD2. The germline CDR1 and CDR2 sequences are MGHRA and YSYEKL. The CDR3 is made up of 15 amino acids. Trimming at V came to 1 base and at J to 5 bases, leaving 6 bases not matched to a gene. DNA for the CDR3: TGCGCCAGCAGCCAAGGGTTAGCGGGAGCCGACGAGCAGTACTTC. Translating it yields CASSQGLAGADEQYF.

The chain has TRBV2 and TRBJ2-5; 8 nucleotides agree with TRBD2. Matching the DNA end better, TRBJ2-7 makes the J call doubtful. The CDR3 loop spans 12 amino acids. The germline V gene has CDR1 SNHLY and CDR2 FYNNEI. The DNA for the CDR3 is TGTGCCAGCAGGGGACTAGGTGACGAGCAGTACTTC. As protein: CASRGLGDEQYF.